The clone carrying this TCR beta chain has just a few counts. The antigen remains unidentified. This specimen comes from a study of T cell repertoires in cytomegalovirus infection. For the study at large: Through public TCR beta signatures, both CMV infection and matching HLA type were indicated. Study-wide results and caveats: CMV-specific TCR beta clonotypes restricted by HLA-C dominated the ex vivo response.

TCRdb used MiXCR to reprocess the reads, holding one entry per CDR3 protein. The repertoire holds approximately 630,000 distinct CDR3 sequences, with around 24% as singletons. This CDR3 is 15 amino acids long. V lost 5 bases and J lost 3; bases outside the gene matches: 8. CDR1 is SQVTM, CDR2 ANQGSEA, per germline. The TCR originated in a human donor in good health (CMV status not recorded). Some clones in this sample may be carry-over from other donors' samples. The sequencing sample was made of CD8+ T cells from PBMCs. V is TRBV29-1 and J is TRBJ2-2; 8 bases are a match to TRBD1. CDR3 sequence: CSVLLTGVYTGELFF. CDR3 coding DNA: TGCAGCGTTCTCCTGACAGGGGTCTACACCGGGGAGCTGTTTTTT.